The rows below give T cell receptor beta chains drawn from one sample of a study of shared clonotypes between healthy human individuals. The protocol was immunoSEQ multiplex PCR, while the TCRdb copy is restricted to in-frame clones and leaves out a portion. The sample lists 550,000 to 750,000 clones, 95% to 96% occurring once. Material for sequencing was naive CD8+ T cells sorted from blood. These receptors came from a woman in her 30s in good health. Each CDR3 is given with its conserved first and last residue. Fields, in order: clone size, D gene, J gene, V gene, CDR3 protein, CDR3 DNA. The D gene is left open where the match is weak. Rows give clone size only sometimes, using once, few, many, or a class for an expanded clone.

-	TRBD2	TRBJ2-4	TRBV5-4	CASSFGGENIQYF	TGTGCCAGCAGCTTCGGGGGGGAAAACATTCAGTACTTC
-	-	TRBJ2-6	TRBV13	CASSLGRAGDSGANVLTF	TGTGCCAGCAGCTTAGGCAGGGCTGGAGACTCTGGGGCCAACGTCCTGACTTTC
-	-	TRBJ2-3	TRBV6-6	CASSSGLPNTQYF	TGTGCCAGCAGTTCGGGTCTCCCTAATACGCAGTATTTT
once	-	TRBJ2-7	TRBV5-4	CASSLASTYEQYF	TGTGCCAGCAGCTTGGCGTCGACCTACGAGCAGTACTTC
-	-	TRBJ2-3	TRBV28	CASSLITESTDTQYF	TGTGCCAGCAGTTTAATTACGGAGAGCACAGATACGCAGTATTTT
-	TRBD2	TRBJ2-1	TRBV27	CASSLGLAANNEQFF	TGTGCCAGCAGTCTTGGACTAGCGGCCAACAATGAGCAGTTCTTC
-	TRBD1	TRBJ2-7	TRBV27	CASSPGQPDLVHF	TGTGCCAGCAGTCCGGGACAGCCCGATCTTGTGCACTTC
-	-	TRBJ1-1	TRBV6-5	CASSPTGFMNTEAFF	TGTGCCAGCAGCCCCACAGGGTTTATGAACACTGAAGCTTTCTTT
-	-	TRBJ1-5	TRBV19	CASQGRDGYYSNQPQHF	TGTGCCAGTCAGGGCCGGGACGGATATTATAGCAATCAGCCCCAGCATTTT
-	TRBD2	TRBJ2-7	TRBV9	CASSVGSGSGYEQYF	TGTGCCAGCAGCGTAGGCAGCGGGAGCGGTTACGAGCAGTACTTC